This T cell receptor beta chain is drawn from a study of blood T cell repertoires in COVID-19. On the study more broadly: Italy, Spain and the United States were the sources of the convalescent and acute COVID-19 samples. The cDNA or gDNA used as material had been derived from T cells, B-cell-depleted T cells, or PBMCs.

Original handling: Researchers report that nucleated cell counts were estimated from reference gene primer amplification. Sequencing was performed with immunoSEQ multiplex PCR; in TCRdb, only in-frame clones are kept and a portion is missing. From that table come the V and J calls and clone size; the DNA was used to work out D and trimming. The data show about 230,000 clones, approximately 83% seen once. This CDR3 comprises 15 residues. Sequenced sample: peripheral blood. The V call is TRBV21-1, the J call TRBJ2-1; whether TRBD2, the table's D call, matches the DNA was not checked. TRBV21-1 is assigned pseudogene status. This clonotype was obtained from a man aged 40-49 years with acute or convalescent COVID-19. CDR3 bases: TGTGCCAACCGCACGCGGGAGGGCCTAGGTAATGAGCAGTTCTTC. It encodes CANRTREGLGNEQFF.